This entry lists 5 T cell receptor beta chains sequenced from one sample in a study of OX40 agonist ivuxolimab in advanced cancers. The data were produced by immunoSEQ multiplex PCR, yet TCRdb's version contains in-frame clones alone and is incomplete. The profile shows approximately 57,000 clones, around 90% of them singletons. The sample consisted of CD4+ or CD8+ T cells sorted from blood, taken in a trial of the OX40 agonist ivuxolimab. Receptors were obtained from an adult with an advanced solid tumor such as melanoma, head and neck, liver or kidney cancer.

V is TRBV11-2 and J is TRBJ2-7; D possibly matches TRBD1 or TRBD2 (5 bases each). Germline CDR1 reads SGHAT; CDR2 reads FQNNGV. V was cut by 5 bases and J by 2 bases, with 13 bases left in between. The CDR3 is 14 residues long. The DNA for the CDR3 is TGTGCCAGCAGCACAGAGGGGAACCCCTACGAGCAGTACTTC. It codes for CASSTEGNPYEQYF.

This clone was detected a few times. The genes are TRBV4-1 and TRBJ1-1; 7 bases fit TRBD1. Trimming removed 5 bases from V and 0 bases from J; junction bases left unmatched: 9. Germline V gives CDR1 MGHRA, CDR2 YSYEKL. CDR3 size: 16 residues. CDR3 protein: CASSIGQAGVNTEAFF. The CDR3 region has the DNA TGCGCCAGCAGCATCGGACAGGCAGGGGTGAACACTGAAGCTTTCTTT.

This chain links TRBV5-6 with TRBJ2-5; TRBD1 matches 8 bases. J gave up 5 bases and V 3 bases, and 12 bases lay outside the gene matches. The CDR3 sequence is 16 residues long. CDR1 is SGHDT, CDR2 YYEEEE, per germline. CDR3 amino acids: CASSWRQGPEVETQYF. The CDR3 DNA reads as TGTGCCAGCAGCTGGCGACAGGGGCCGGAGGTGGAGACCCAGTACTTC.

The V gene is TRBV5-3, the J gene TRBJ2-5, with D tentatively TRBD2 (6 bases). TRBV5-3 is an open reading frame, and its role is uncertain. Trimming removed 1 base from V and 5 bases from J, with 9 bases in between. The CDR3 sequence is 13 residues long. The CDR3 DNA is TGTGCCAGAAGCTTGTGGGGGAGGGAGACCCAGTACTTC. It yields the protein CARSLWGRETQYF.

This clone was detected once. V is TRBV5-4 and J is TRBJ2-1; possibly TRBD2 for D (5 bases). The germline gives CDR1 SGHNT, CDR2 YYREEE (reference sequence). The CDR3 extends over 14 amino acids. V was cut by 0 bases and J by 2 bases, with 6 bases left in between. The CDR3, as DNA: TGTGCCAGCAGCTTGGCCGGGACCTACAATGAGCAGTTCTTC. Its protein is CASSLAGTYNEQFF.